This TCR beta chain was observed in a study of blood T cell repertoires in COVID-19. Turning to the study itself: The origin of the acute and convalescent COVID-19 samples was the United States, Italy and Spain. Nucleic acid was either cDNA or gDNA, and it came from T cells, B-cell-depleted T cells, or PBMCs.

As processed by the authors: How many nucleated cells were present was estimated from reference gene primer amplification. Sequencing used immunoSEQ multiplex PCR; TCRdb keeps in-frame clones, though not all of them. V, J and clone size are taken as reported in that table, and D and trimming were inferred from the DNA itself. The table has approximately 210,000 clones, 82% seen once. Individuals aged about 18 to 90 years were recruited from roughly 23 US areas. The CDR3 contains 17 residues. J was trimmed by 3 bases and V by 0 bases; bases with no gene match: 7. The V gene's germline CDR1 is SGHTA and CDR2 FQGNSA.

The V gene is TRBV7-2, the J gene TRBJ2-5; TRBD2 matches 10 bases. The specimen was PBMCs or T cells enriched from blood (not recorded which). This receptor was taken from a man aged 35 to 55 who had recovered from COVID-19. CDR3 sequence: CASSLAPPGTSEETQYF. CDR3 nucleotide sequence: TGTGCCAGCAGCTTAGCGCCGCCCGGGACTAGCGAAGAGACCCAGTACTTC.